The 4 T cell receptor beta chains below were found in one sample sequenced in a study of the immune and genomic landscape of osteosarcoma. The assay was immunoSEQ multiplex PCR, and TCRdb's table has in-frame clones only and misses some. Of about 2,300 clones listed, around 76% are singletons. Primary, local recurrence and metastasis osteosarcoma tumors were taken after treatment from poor-prognosis patients. The material sequenced was osteosarcoma tumor tissue from the lung. Receptors originate from a human donor with osteosarcoma.

The rearrangement joins TRBV5-1 to TRBJ2-7, with 11 positions matching TRBD1. This CDR3 comprises 16 residues. Germline V gene sequence: CDR1 SGHRS, CDR2 YFSETQ. With 1 base clipped from V and 6 bases from J, the junction kept 9 bases outside the gene matches. CDR3 nucleotides: TGCGCCAGCAGCTTGAAGTCCGGGACAGGGGGATCCGAGCAGTACTTC. It specifies CASSLKSGTGGSEQYF.

The gene calls are TRBV6-5 and TRBJ1-1; D remains ambiguous. The CDR3 totals 15 residues. The V gene lost 6 bases and the J gene lost 0 bases, with 14 bases spanning the gap. The V gene's germline CDR1 is MNHEY and CDR2 SVGAGI. CDR3 loop: CASRGPRSMNTEAFF. DNA of the CDR3: TGTGCCAGCAGAGGCCCCAGGAGCATGAACACTGAAGCTTTCTTT.

This clone has a handful of counts. The rearrangement joins TRBV7-9 to TRBJ2-2; D not certain. The CDR3 consists of 12 residues. Trimming shortened V by 6 bases and J by 8 bases, and 10 bases separated the two germline ends. Germline loops: CDR1 SEHNR, CDR2 FQNEAQ (reference sequence). In nucleotides, the CDR3 is TGTGCCAGCAGAATAATGGCAGGGGAGCTGTTTTTT. As protein: CASRIMAGELFF.

The V gene is TRBV10-1, the J gene TRBJ2-3, with no clear D. The CDR3 sequence is 16 residues long. Per germline, CDR1 WNHNN and CDR2 SYGVQD (reference sequence). Trimming stripped 3 bases from V and 2 bases from J, with 15 bases between. The chain's CDR3 is CASSENDPIFTDTQYF. The CDR3 DNA reads as TGCGCCAGCAGTGAAAACGACCCGATATTCACAGATACGCAGTATTTT.